This TCR beta chain was sequenced during a study of T cell responses to AZD1222 COVID-19 vaccine. Notes on the study in general: Sampling captured repertoires only after the peak T cell response. The study found Spike-specific TCR breadth and depth rose after two AZD1222 doses. Nearly half of spike-specific TCRs reportedly target unmutated variant regions.

This CDR3 comprises 15 residues. CDR1 is SGHRS and CDR2 is YFSETQ in the germline V gene. J was trimmed by 8 bases and V by 4 bases; bases with no gene match: 8. As to this clone: What it binds is unknown.

Measured with immunoSEQ multiplex PCR; TCRdb has only the in-frame clones, and not every one. The repertoire holds about 93,000 clones, with around 91% as singletons. The chain uses TRBV5-1 and TRBJ1-4; 10 positions agree with TRBD1. Source: peripheral blood, taken 28 days after the second AZD1222 dose. The sequence was collected from an adult who received the AZD1222 COVID-19 vaccine. CDR3 in amino acids: CASSKSGTGDEKLFF. CDR3 DNA sequence: TGCGCCAGCAGCAAGTCCGGGACAGGGGACGAAAAACTGTTTTTT.